This TCR beta chain is drawn from a study of control samples from healthy donors and cancer patients (dated by TCRdb to the early 2020s). As to this clone: Its recognized antigen is unknown. No base quality values were provided; no much bigger clone lies one nucleotide off.

Library creation used the immunoSEQ multiplex PCR assay. TCRdb took this table from immuneACCESS and kept in-frame rearrangements with V and J called. Such tables lack part of the clones; where checked against another copy, unresolved V genes explain under half of the gap, and the rest is unexplained. This sample gives over 30,000 clones in total; around 83% of them show up just once. The top ten constitute roughly 1.5% of the sample. A distance of 14 bases separates the germline ends of V and J, which lose 3 bases and 2 bases respectively. From the cysteine up to the phenylalanine, the CDR3 has a length of 15 residues. Of the read, only the CDR3 DNA is kept; its 45 bases are in frame from base 1. CDR1 and CDR2, per the germline V gene, are SGHDT and YYEEEE.

This receptor chain uses TRBV5-6 and TRBJ2-5; TRBD2 is possibly the D segment (5 matching bases). The sequencing sample was made of PBMCs. The TCR sequence derives from a woman aged 35 to 49 with lung cancer. The bases read TGTGCCAGCAGCTCGGTCTCTAGGAGGCAAGAGACCCAGTACTTC. Translation gives CASSSVSRRQETQYF.